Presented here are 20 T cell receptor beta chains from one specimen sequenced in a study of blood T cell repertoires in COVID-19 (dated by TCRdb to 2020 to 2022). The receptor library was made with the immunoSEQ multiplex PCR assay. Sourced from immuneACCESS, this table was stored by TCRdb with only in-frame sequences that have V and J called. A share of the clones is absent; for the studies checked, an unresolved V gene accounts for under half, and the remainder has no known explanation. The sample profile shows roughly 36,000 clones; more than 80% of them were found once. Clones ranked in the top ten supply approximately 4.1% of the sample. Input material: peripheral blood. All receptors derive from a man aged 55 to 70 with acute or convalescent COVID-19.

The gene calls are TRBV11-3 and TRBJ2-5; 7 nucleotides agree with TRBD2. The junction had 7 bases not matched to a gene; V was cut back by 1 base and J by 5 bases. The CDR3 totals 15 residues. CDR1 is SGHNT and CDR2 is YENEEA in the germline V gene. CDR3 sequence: CASSLGAGVSETQYF. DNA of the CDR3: TGTGCCAGCAGCTTAGGGGCGGGAGTCTCCGAGACCCAGTACTTC.

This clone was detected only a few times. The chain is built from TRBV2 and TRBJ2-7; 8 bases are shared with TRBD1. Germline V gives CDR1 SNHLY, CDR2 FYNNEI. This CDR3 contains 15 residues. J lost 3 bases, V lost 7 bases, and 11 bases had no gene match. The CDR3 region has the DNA TGTGCCAGCACTCCACCGGACAGGGAAGGCTACGAGCAGTACTTC. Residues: CASTPPDREGYEQYF.

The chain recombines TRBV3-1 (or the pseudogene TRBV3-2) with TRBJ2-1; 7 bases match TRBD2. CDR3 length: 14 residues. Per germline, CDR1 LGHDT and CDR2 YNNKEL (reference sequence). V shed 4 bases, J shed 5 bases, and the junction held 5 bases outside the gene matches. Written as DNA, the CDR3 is TGTGCCAGCAGCCTCGGGACTACAGACAATGAGCAGTTCTTC. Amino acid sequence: CASSLGTTDNEQFF.

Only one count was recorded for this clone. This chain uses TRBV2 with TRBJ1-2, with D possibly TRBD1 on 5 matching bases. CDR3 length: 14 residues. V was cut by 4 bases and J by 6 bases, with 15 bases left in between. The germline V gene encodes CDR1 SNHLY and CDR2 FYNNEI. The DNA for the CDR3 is TGTGCCAGCAGTGCTTTGGAGGGGAGTGATGGCTACACCTTC. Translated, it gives CASSALEGSDGYTF.

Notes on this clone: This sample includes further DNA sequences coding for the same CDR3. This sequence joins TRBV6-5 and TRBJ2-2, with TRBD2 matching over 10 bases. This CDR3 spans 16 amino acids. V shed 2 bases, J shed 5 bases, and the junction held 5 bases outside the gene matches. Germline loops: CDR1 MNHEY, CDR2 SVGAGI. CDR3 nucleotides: TGTGCCAGCAGTTACGTCGGACTAGCGGATACCGGGGAGCTGTTTTTT. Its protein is CASSYVGLADTGELFF.

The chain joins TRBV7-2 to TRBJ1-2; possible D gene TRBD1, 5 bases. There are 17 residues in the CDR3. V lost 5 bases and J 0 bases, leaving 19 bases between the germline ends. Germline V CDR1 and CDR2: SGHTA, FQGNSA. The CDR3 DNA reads TGTGCCAGCAGCGAAGGTGGGGCAGTGACCGCTAACTATGGCTACACCTTC. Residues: CASSEGGAVTANYGYTF.

This CDR3 is CASSSRTAQVEQYF. The CDR3 DNA reads as TGCGCCAGCAGCTCCCGGACAGCCCAAGTCGAGCAGTACTTC. The chain links TRBV5-1 to TRBJ2-7, with D tentatively TRBD1 (6 bases). CDR3 length equals 14 residues. Germline CDR1 and CDR2: SGHRS and YFSETQ. Deletions cut 3 bases from V and 6 bases from J, with 16 bases between. Variable domain in full (rest from reference TRBV5-1 and TRBJ2-7): KAGVTQTPRYLIKTRGQQVTLSCSPISGHRSVSWYQQTPGQGLQFLFEYFSETQRNKGNFPGRFSGRQFSNSRSEMNVSTLELGDSALYLCASSSRTAQVEQYFGPGTRLTVT.

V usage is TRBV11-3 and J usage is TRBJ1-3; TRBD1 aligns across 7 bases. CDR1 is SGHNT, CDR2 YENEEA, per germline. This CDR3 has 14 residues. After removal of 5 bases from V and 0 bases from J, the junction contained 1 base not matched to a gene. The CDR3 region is CASSTGDSGNTIYF. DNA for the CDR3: TGTGCCAGCAGCACAGGGGACTCTGGAAACACCATATATTTT.

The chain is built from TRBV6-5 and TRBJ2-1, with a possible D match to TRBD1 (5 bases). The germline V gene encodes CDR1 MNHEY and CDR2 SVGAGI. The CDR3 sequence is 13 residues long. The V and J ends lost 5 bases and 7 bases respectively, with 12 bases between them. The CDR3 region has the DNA TGTGCCAGCAGTCTACAAGGGGATAATGAGCAGTTCTTC. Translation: CASSLQGDNEQFF.

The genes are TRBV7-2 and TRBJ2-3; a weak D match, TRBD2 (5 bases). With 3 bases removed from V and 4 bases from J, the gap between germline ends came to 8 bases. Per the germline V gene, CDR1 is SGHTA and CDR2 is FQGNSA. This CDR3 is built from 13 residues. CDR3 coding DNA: TGTGCCAGCAGCTTCCTCGGGGCAGATACGCAGTATTTT. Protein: CASSFLGADTQYF. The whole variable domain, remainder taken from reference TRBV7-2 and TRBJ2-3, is GAGVSQSPSNKVTEKGKDVELRCDPISGHTALYWYRQSLGQGLEFLIYFQGNSAPDKSGLPSDRFSAERTGGSVSTLTIQRTQQEDSAVYLCASSFLGADTQYFGPGTRLTVL.

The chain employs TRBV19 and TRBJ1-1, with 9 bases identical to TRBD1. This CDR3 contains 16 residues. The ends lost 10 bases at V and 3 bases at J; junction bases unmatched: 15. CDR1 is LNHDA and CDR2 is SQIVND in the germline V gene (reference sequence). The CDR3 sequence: CATQRLDRGSDTEAFF. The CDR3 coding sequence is TGTGCCACCCAAAGGCTTGACAGGGGGTCGGACACTGAAGCTTTCTTT.

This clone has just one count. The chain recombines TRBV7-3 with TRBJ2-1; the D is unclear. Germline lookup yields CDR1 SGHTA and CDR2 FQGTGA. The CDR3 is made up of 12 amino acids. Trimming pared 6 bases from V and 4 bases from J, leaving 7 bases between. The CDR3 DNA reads TGTGCCAGCAGTAACGGGTACAATGAGCAGTTCTTC. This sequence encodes CASSNGYNEQFF.

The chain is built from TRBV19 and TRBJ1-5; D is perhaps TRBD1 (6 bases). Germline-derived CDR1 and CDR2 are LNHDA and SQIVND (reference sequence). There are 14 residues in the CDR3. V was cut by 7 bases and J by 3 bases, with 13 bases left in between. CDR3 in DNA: TGTGCCAGTACCATAGGACAGTTCAATCAGCCCCAGCATTTT. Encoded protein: CASTIGQFNQPQHF.

CDR3 in amino acids: CAWSPGGADTEAFF. CDR3 nucleotides: TGTGCCTGGAGTCCAGGGGGAGCGGACACTGAAGCTTTCTTT. The chain is built from TRBV30 and TRBJ1-1; TRBD1 aligns across 7 bases. This CDR3 is 14 amino acids long. Looked up from germline, CDR1 is GTSNPN and CDR2 is SVGIG (reference sequence). Trimming took 2 bases from V and 3 from J; bases not matched to a gene: 6.

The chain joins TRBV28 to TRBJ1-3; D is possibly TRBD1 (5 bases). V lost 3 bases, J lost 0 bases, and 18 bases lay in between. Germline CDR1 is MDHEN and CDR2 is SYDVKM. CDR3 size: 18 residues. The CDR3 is CASSFPTQGLSSGNTIYF. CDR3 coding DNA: TGTGCCAGCAGTTTCCCAACTCAGGGCCTCTCCTCTGGAAACACCATATATTTT.

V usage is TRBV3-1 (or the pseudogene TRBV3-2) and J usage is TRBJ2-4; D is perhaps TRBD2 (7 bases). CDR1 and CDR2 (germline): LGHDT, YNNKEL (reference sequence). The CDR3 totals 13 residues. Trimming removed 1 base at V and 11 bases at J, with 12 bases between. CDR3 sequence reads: CASSQGRGGLQYF. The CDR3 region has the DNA TGTGCCAGCAGCCAAGGTAGGGGGGGCCTTCAGTACTTC.

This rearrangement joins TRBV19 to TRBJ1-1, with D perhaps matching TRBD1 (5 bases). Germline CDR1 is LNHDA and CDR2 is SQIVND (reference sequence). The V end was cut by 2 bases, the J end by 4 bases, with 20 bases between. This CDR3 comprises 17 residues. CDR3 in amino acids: CASSIMSGPFQGTEAFF. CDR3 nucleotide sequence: TGTGCCAGTAGTATAATGAGTGGACCCTTCCAGGGCACTGAAGCTTTCTTT.

CDR3 DNA: TGTGCCATCAGTCAGAATGGAGCTAACTATGGCTACACCTTC. It is translated as CAISQNGANYGYTF. The genes are TRBV10-3 and TRBJ1-2; no reliable D call. This CDR3 region has 14 residues. V was clipped by 5 bases and J by 0 bases, with 10 bases between them. Germline assignment: CDR1 ENHRY and CDR2 SYGVKD.

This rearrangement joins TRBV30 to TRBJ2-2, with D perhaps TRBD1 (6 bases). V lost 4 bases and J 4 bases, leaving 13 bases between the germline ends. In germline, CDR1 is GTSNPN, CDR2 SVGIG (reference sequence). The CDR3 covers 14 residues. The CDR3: CAWNRVTGTGELFF. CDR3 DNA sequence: TGTGCCTGGAACAGGGTAACGGGCACCGGGGAGCTGTTTTTT.

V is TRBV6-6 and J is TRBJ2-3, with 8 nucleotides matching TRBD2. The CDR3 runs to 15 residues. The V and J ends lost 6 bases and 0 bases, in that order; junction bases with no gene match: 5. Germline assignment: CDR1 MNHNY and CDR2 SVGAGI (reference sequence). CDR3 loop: CASRAGGASTDTQYF. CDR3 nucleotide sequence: TGTGCCAGCAGAGCCGGGGGGGCTAGCACAGATACGCAGTATTTT.